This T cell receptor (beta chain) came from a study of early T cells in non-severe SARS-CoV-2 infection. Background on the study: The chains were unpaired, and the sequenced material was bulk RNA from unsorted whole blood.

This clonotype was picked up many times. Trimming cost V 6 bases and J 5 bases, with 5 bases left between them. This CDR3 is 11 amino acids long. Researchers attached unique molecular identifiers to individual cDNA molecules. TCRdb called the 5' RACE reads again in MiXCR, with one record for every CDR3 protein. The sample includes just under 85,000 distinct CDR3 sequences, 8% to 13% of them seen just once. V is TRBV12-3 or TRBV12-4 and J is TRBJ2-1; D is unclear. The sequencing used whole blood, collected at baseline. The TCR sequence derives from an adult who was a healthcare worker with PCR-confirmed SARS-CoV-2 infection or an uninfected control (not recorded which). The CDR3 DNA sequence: TGTGCCAGCAGCTTCGACAATGAGCAGTTCTTC. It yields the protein CASSFDNEQFF.